The clone carrying this T cell receptor beta chain was seen ten or more times. The target antigen is unknown. The authors ran a second PCR of about 7 to 11 cycles using a sample-barcoded 5' primer and a J-beta primer mix. TCRdb processed the 5' RACE reads anew with MiXCR; each CDR3 protein has one entry. The repertoire includes approximately 690,000 distinct CDR3 sequences, around 38% of them detected once, and 25% to 35% sits in the top ten. The sample originates from a study of blood T cells in healthy people across ages. Overall study findings and caveats: It was not possible, with unsorted PBMCs, to conclusively compare naive and antigen-experienced cells.

The sequence was collected from an elderly man in good health. Material: blood.

The CDR3 here is CSVTRGDTQYF. In nucleotides, the CDR3 is TGCAGCGTTACACGAGGGGATACGCAGTATTTT. This chain connects TRBV29-1 to TRBJ2-3; D is possibly TRBD2 (5 bases). V lost 5 bases, J lost 6 bases, and 9 bases lay in between. In germline, CDR1 is SQVTM, CDR2 ANQGSEA. This CDR3 has 11 residues.